This T cell receptor beta chain was recovered during a study of blood T cell repertoires in COVID-19. Sequenced by immunoSEQ multiplex PCR; TCRdb stores in-frame clones only, minus some. Counted here are 250,000 to 300,000 clones, less than 85% occurring once; the ten biggest clones make up about 5%. The germline V gene encodes CDR1 SGHRS and CDR2 YFSETQ. V shed 1 base, J shed 6 bases, and the junction held 8 bases outside the gene matches. This CDR3 comprises 16 residues. The material sequenced was peripheral blood. This TCR derives from a man in his 60s who had recovered from COVID-19. This chain links TRBV5-1 with TRBJ2-2; TRBD1 aligns across 8 bases. CDR3 sequence (DNA): TGCGCCAGCAGCTTGCTTAGGACAGGGAGTTCCGGGGAGCTGTTTTTT. It translates to CASSLLRTGSSGELFF.